Following are 16 T cell receptor beta chains from one sample sequenced in a study of cytomegalovirus exposure and HLA in healthy donors. 60 Vbeta and 13 Jbeta primers were used in PCR. Produced via immunoSEQ multiplex PCR; TCRdb's table is partial and in-frame only. The sample lists tens of thousands of clones; about four fifths were seen once. Sequencing input: PBMCs. These receptors were obtained from a man aged 25 to 40 in good health and CMV-seronegative.

The sample holds a few counts of this clone. The chain employs TRBV5-1 and TRBJ1-2; 8 nucleotides line up with TRBD1. After removal of 4 bases from V and 4 bases from J, the junction contained 3 bases not matched to a gene. Germline CDR1 is SGHRS and CDR2 is YFSETQ. The CDR3 consists of 13 residues. CDR3: CASSRGQGYGYTF. In DNA, the CDR3 is TGCGCCAGCAGCCGCGGACAGGGCTATGGCTACACCTTC.

The J gene is TRBJ2-2, the V gene TRBV10-1; D unclear. Germline V gene data show CDR1 as WNHNN and CDR2 as SYGVQD (reference sequence). The V end lost 4 bases, the J end lost 1 base, and 7 bases lay between the germline ends. The CDR3 is 14 amino acids. The CDR3 loop is CASSASGNTGELFF. For the CDR3, the DNA is TGCGCCAGCAGTGCATCAGGGAACACCGGGGAGCTGTTTTTT.

DNA of the CDR3: TGTGCCAGCAGCCAGGGGACGGATAGCAATCAGCCCCAGCATTTT. It codes for CASSQGTDSNQPQHF. J is TRBJ1-5 and V is TRBV5-4, with D perhaps TRBD1 (6 bases). The germline CDR1 and CDR2 sequences are SGHNT and YYREEE (reference sequence). Trimming took 4 bases from V and 0 from J, leaving 11 bases between them. This CDR3 spans 15 amino acids.

This clone was detected only a few times. V gene TRBV18 combines with J gene TRBJ1-2; D unclear. V gave up 2 bases and J gave up 7 bases, with 17 bases separating them. There are 15 residues in the CDR3. The germline CDR1 and CDR2 sequences are KGHSH and LQKENI. The CDR3, as DNA: TGTGCCAGCTCACCAGGTGGAGGACCAAGTCTTGGCTACACCTTC. The encoded protein is CASSPGGGPSLGYTF.

This clone was observed a handful of times. The V gene is TRBV4-3, the J gene TRBJ2-6, with 7 positions matching TRBD2. CDR3 length: 16 residues. V lost 4 bases to trimming and J lost 2 bases; unmatched junction nucleotides: 5. CDR1 LGHNA and CDR2 YSLEER come from the germline V gene. CDR3 sequence reads: CASSLVAGTGANVLTF. The DNA of the CDR3 is TGCGCCAGCAGCCTGGTAGCGGGTACTGGGGCCAACGTCCTGACTTTC.

This clone was observed a handful of times. This sequence joins TRBV13 and TRBJ1-6; possibly TRBD1 for D (5 bases). The germline V and J ends were trimmed by 9 bases and 7 bases, with 19 bases remaining between them. The length of the CDR3 is 15 residues. Germline V gene sequence: CDR1 PRHDT, CDR2 FYEKMQ (reference sequence). The CDR3 region is CASIIGGGRNSPLHF. The CDR3 DNA follows: TGTGCCAGTATTATCGGGGGAGGTAGAAATTCACCCCTCCACTTT.

The chain couples TRBV4-1 to TRBJ2-3, with D hard to call. This CDR3 region has 15 residues. Trimming left V 3 bases short and J 1 base short, with 11 bases between. In germline, CDR1 is MGHRA, CDR2 YSYEKL. CDR3 amino acids: CASSHEEWGTDTQYF. CDR3 nucleotides: TGCGCCAGCAGCCACGAGGAGTGGGGCACAGATACGCAGTATTTT.

Note on this clone: Other DNA sequences in the sample encode the same CDR3. V usage is TRBV7-2 and J usage is TRBJ2-7; D possibly corresponds to TRBD2 (7 bases). Trimming left V 4 bases short and J 0 bases short, with 10 bases between. The germline V gene encodes CDR1 SGHTA and CDR2 FQGNSA. This CDR3 has 14 amino acids. CDR3 residues: CASSSGGSSYEQYF. The CDR3, as DNA: TGTGCCAGCAGCTCGGGGGGCAGCTCCTACGAGCAGTACTTC. Complete variable domain (other parts from reference TRBV7-2 and TRBJ2-7): GAGVSQSPSNKVTEKGKDVELRCDPISGHTALYWYRQSLGQGLEFLIYFQGNSAPDKSGLPSDRFSAERTGGSVSTLTIQRTQQEDSAVYLCASSSGGSSYEQYFGPGTRLTVT.

The V call is TRBV10-1, the J call TRBJ2-2, with D perhaps TRBD1 (6 bases). Trimming shortened V by 3 bases and J by 5 bases, and 13 bases separated the two germline ends. This CDR3 has 15 residues. Germline CDR1 reads WNHNN; CDR2 reads SYGVQD (reference sequence). The CDR3 sequence: CASSDGGLGTGELFF. CDR3 nucleotide sequence: TGCGCCAGCAGTGATGGGGGCCTCGGAACCGGGGAGCTGTTTTTT.

A note on this clone: Other nucleotide sequences from this sample produce the same CDR3. The chain recombines TRBV2 with TRBJ1-6; D is uncertain. V lost 4 bases, J lost 8 bases, and 3 bases lay in between. Germline V gene lookup returns CDR1 SNHLY and CDR2 FYNNEI. This CDR3 is built from 11 residues. CDR3 region: CASSADSPLHF. CDR3 DNA sequence: TGTGCCAGCAGTGCGGATTCACCCCTCCACTTT.

The CDR3 DNA is TGTGCCAGCAGTTCGATCCAGGGTGGCTATGGCTACACCTTC. It encodes CASSSIQGGYGYTF. The rearrangement links TRBV6-6 to TRBJ1-2, with D possibly matching TRBD1 (5 bases). Trimming took off 4 bases at V and 4 bases at J, with 13 bases between the two ends. Germline V CDR1 and CDR2: MNHNY, SVGAGI (reference sequence). The CDR3 consists of 14 residues.

Concerning this clone itself: Other nucleotide sequences in the sample specify the same CDR3. The V call is TRBV6-5, the J call TRBJ2-5, with a possible D match to TRBD2 (6 bases). Trimming stripped 5 bases from V and 2 bases from J, with 12 bases between. The V gene's germline CDR1 is MNHEY and CDR2 SVGAGI. The CDR3 has 14 residues. CDR3 sequence reads: CASSAPGLQETQYF. The CDR3 DNA reads as TGTGCCAGCAGTGCCCCGGGACTTCAAGAGACCCAGTACTTC.

This chain connects TRBV7-2 to TRBJ1-1, with a tentative D call TRBD1 (6 bases). This CDR3 contains 14 residues. Trimming shortened V by 5 bases and J by 5 bases, and 15 bases separated the two germline ends. Germline V gene sequence: CDR1 SGHTA, CDR2 FQGNSA. For the CDR3, the DNA is TGTGCCAGCAGCCAGACAGGCGGCGGGACTGAAGCTTTCTTT. Translating it yields CASSQTGGGTEAFF.

This chain joins TRBV9 and TRBJ1-1; 8 bases are shared with TRBD1. The CDR3 consists of 14 residues. In germline, CDR1 is SGDLS, CDR2 YYNGEE. The trim removed 4 bases at V and 5 bases at J, leaving 7 bases unmatched. The CDR3 DNA is TGTGCCAGCAGCCCCCGGACAGGGTGGACTGAAGCTTTCTTT. Its protein is CASSPRTGWTEAFF.

The table lists this clone with a few counts. The chain uses TRBV6-6 and TRBJ1-1, with D tentatively TRBD1 (5 bases). This CDR3 spans 16 amino acids. Trimming removed 2 bases at V and 1 base at J, with 14 bases between. Germline V gives CDR1 MNHNY, CDR2 SVGAGI (reference sequence). CDR3 in DNA: TGTGCCAGCAGTTACCTTCCATACGGGGGGAACACTGAAGCTTTCTTT. This encodes CASSYLPYGGNTEAFF.

The CDR3 reads CASSSHTQGGGANVLTF. CDR3 DNA sequence: TGTGCCAGCAGTTCCCATACTCAGGGAGGTGGGGCCAACGTCCTGACTTTC. The J gene is TRBJ2-6, the V gene TRBV6-4; D possibly corresponds to TRBD2 (6 bases). From germline, CDR1 is MRHNA and CDR2 SNTAGT. This CDR3 region has 17 residues. V lost 5 bases, J lost 3 bases, and 17 bases lay in between.